This T cell receptor (beta chain) stems from a study of blood T cell repertoires in COVID-19 (dated by TCRdb to about 2020). Some background on the complete study: The collaborator samples originated in the United States, Italy and Spain and spanned the acute and convalescent phases of COVID-19. The material from the prospective study consisted of cDNA or gDNA derived from T cells, B-cell-depleted T cells, or PBMCs. Subjects who had been exposed to COVID-19, were actively infected with it, or had recovered from it provided the deeply sampled blood TCRbeta repertoires that made up the dataset. The repertoires were released in a freely available public database intended as a resource for research on the immune response to SARS-CoV-2. Samples were obtained from the ongoing ImmuneRACE study (first 160 participants) and from approximately 1,200 subjects provided by 6 global collaborators. The sample metadata nearly always contained a de-identified subject ID, COVID-19 status, age in years and sex. Where HLA class I and class II types were available, the types were taken from metadata supplied by the sample provider, not from assay-based typing. Summary of the overall study and its limitations: How much clinical and demographic metadata was included differed by source and by participant, and the metadata was provided uncurated.

The CDR3, cysteine through phenylalanine, is 16 amino acids long. Just CDR3 DNA is preserved here, 48 bases in frame from base 1. Unmatched junction bases come to 14, with V trimmed by 7 bases and J by 7 bases. CDR1 and CDR2 (MNHEY, SMNVEV) derive from the germline V gene (reference sequence). Each collaborating institution followed its own protocols to collect whole blood in K2EDTA tubes. For TCRbeta analysis, collaborators shipped samples in one of three forms: frozen whole blood, isolated PBMCs, or DNA extracted from either of those sample types. Comment on this clone: There is no known antigen for this receptor. No qualities accompany the bases; no much larger clone lies one base away.

TCRbeta CDR3 regions were amplified from genomic DNA by means of the immunoSEQ Assay, a bias-controlled multiplex PCR. The original methods were these. Nucleated cell counts per sample were estimated from amplification of reference gene primers within the assay. To quantify the absolute abundance of each unique TCRbeta CDR3 rearrangement, sequence reads were collapsed and filtered. For each sample, productive Simpson clonality was calculated by taking the square root of Simpson's diversity index across productive rearrangements. TCRdb holds this immuneACCESS table with in-frame rearrangements only. Some clones are missing; in checked studies, unresolved V genes explain under half, and the rest has no known cause. V, J and clone size are those of that table, while D and trimming were read from the DNA. This sample is represented by 40,000 to 65,000 clones; about 86% of them were singletons. In total, the top ten clones hold approximately 12% of the sample.

The chain was built from TRBV27 and TRBJ2-2; TRBD2 agrees with 8 junctional bases. The material sequenced was peripheral blood. The TCR sequence derives from a man between 65 and 85 years old with active COVID-19. The nucleotide sequence is given as TGTGCCAGCACCCTTCTCTCGGGCGGGGGGTTCGGGGAGCTGTTTTTT. Translated, this gives CASTLLSGGGFGELFF.